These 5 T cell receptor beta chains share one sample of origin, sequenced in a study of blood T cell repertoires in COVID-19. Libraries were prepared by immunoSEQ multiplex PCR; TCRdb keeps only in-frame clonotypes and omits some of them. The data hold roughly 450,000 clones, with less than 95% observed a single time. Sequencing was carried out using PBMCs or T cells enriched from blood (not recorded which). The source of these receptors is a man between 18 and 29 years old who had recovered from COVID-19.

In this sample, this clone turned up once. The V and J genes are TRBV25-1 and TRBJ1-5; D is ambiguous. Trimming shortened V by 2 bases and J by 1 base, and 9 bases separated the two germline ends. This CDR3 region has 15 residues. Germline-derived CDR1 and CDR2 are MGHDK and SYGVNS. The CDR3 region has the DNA TGTGCCAGCAGTGAAGGAGTTCTGAGCAATCAGCCCCAGCATTTT. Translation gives CASSEGVLSNQPQHF.

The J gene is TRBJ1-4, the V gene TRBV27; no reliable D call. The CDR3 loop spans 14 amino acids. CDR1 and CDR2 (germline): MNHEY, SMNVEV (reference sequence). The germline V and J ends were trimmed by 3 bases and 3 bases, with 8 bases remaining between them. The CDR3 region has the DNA TGTGCCAGCAGTTTGAGGAGGTCTAATGAAAAACTGTTTTTT. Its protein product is CASSLRRSNEKLFF.

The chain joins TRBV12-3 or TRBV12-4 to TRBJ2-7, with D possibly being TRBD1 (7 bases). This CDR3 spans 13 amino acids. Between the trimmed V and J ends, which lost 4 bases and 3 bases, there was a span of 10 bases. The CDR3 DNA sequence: TGTGCCAGCAGTTCGCGGGACAGCTACGAGCAGTACTTC. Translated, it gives CASSSRDSYEQYF.

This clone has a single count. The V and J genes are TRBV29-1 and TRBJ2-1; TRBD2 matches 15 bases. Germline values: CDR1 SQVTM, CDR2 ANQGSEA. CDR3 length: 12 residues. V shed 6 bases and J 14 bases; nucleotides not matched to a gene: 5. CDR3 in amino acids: CSVRTSGRAKFF. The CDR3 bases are TGCAGCGTACGGACTAGCGGGAGGGCCAAGTTCTTC.

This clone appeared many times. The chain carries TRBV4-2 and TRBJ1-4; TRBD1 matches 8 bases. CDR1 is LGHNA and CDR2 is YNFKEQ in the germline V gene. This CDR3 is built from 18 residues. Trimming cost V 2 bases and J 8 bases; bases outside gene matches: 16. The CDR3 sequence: CASSQTSTTGGVGEKLFF. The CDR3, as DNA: TGTGCCAGCAGCCAAACGTCAACCACAGGGGGAGTGGGGGAAAAACTGTTTTTT.